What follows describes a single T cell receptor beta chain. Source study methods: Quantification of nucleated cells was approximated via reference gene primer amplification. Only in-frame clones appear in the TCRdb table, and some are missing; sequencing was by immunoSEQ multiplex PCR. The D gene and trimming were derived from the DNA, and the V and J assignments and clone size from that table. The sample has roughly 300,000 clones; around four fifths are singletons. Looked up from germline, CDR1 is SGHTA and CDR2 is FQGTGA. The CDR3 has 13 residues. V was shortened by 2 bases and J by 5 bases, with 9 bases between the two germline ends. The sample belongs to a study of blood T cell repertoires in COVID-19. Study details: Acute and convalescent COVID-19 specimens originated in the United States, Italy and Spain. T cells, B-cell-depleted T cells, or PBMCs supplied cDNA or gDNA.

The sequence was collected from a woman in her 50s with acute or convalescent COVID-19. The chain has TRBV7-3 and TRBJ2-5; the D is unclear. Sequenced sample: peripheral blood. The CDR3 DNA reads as TGTGCCAGCAGCTTATTTTCCGGGGAGACCCAGTACTTC. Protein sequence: CASSLFSGETQYF.